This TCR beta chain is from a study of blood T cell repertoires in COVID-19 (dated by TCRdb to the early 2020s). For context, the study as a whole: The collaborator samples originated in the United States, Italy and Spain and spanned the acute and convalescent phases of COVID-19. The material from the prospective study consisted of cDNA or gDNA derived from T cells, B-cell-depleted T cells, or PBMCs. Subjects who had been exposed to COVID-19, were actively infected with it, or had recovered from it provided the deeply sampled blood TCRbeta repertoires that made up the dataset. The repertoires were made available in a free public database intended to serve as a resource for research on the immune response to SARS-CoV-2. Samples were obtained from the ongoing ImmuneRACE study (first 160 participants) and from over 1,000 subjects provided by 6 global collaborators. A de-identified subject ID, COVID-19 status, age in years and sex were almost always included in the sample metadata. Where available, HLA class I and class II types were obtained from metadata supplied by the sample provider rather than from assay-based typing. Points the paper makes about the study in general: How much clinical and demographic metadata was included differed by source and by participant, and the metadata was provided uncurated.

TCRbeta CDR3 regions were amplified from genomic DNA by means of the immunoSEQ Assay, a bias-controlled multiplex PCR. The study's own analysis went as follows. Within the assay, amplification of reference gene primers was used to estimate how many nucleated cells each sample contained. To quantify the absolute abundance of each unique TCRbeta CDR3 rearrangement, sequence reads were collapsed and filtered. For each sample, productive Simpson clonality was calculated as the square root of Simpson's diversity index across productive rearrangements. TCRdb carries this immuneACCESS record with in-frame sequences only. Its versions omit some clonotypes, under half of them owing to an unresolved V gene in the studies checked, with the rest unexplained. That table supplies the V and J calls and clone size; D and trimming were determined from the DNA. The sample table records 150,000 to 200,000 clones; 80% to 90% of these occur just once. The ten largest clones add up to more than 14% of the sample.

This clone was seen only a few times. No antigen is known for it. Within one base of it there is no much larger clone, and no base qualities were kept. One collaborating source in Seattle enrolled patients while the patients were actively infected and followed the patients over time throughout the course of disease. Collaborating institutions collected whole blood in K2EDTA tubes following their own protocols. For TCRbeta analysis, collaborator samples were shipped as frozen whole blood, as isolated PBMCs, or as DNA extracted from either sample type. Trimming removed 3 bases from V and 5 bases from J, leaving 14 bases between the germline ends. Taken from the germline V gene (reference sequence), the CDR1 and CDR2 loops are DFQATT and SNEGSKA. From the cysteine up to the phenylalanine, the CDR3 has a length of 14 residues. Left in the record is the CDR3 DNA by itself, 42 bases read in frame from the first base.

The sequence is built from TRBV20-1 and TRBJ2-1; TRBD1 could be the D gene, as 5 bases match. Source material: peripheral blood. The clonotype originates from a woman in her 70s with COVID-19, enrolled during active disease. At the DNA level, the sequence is TGCAGTGCTAGTCGGACCCTAGGGGACAATGAGCAGTTCTTC. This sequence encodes CSASRTLGDNEQFF.